The 25 T cell receptor beta chains below were found in one sample sequenced in a study of cytomegalovirus exposure and HLA in healthy donors. The table came from immunoSEQ multiplex PCR; TCRdb's copy has only in-frame clones and leaves some out. The sample carries 95,000 to 150,000 clones, around 90% recorded once. Sequencing was done on a sample of PBMCs. The receptor set was obtained from a woman under 30 in good health and CMV-seronegative.

The chain has TRBV5-8 and TRBJ2-5; TRBD2 agrees at 14 bases. CDR1 is SGHTS and CDR2 is YDEGEE in the germline V gene. V was pared by 3 bases and J by 4 bases, with 2 bases of the junction left unmatched. The CDR3 contains 15 residues. The CDR3 protein is CASSWGLAGAETQYF. Written as DNA, the CDR3 is TGTGCCAGCAGCTGGGGACTAGCGGGGGCAGAGACCCAGTACTTC.

This clone has a single count. The rearrangement links TRBV28 to TRBJ1-1; D is perhaps TRBD1 (6 bases). Trimming left V 3 bases short and J 4 bases short, with 18 bases between. The CDR3 sequence is 16 residues long. Germline V gene data show CDR1 as MDHEN and CDR2 as SYDVKM. CDR3: CASSFPTPLTGTEAFF. As DNA, the CDR3 is TGTGCCAGCAGTTTCCCGACTCCCCTGACAGGCACTGAAGCTTTCTTT.

This rearrangement joins TRBV10-3 to TRBJ2-4; TRBD2 is a possible D gene (6 bases). V gave up 1 base and J gave up 0 bases, with 16 bases separating them. Germline V gene data show CDR1 as ENHRY and CDR2 as SYGVKD. The CDR3 has 18 residues. CDR3 coding DNA: TGTGCCATCAGTGAGTTAGGGGCCGGAGGGCTAGCCAAAAACATTCAGTACTTC. Its protein is CAISELGAGGLAKNIQYF.

The V gene is TRBV30, the J gene TRBJ2-1; 9 nucleotides align to TRBD1. This CDR3 has 15 amino acids. The germline gives CDR1 GTSNPN, CDR2 SVGIG (reference sequence). V dropped 5 bases and J dropped 5; count of bases not matched to a gene: 10. In nucleotides, the CDR3 is TGTGCCTGGGGACAGGGGAACCCGAACCACAATGAGCAGTTCTTC. Residues: CAWGQGNPNHNEQFF.

This clone occurred once. This rearrangement joins TRBV9 to TRBJ1-2; possible D gene TRBD1, 5 bases. CDR3 length: 16 residues. V lost 2 bases and J 2 bases, leaving 16 bases between the germline ends. The germline V gene has CDR1 SGDLS and CDR2 YYNGEE. CDR3 DNA sequence: TGTGCCAGCAGCGTTGGGAGGGGCGGGGAGAACTATGGCTACACCTTC. Residues: CASSVGRGGENYGYTF. Supplemented by reference TRBV9 and TRBJ1-2, the full variable domain reads DSGVTQTPKHLITATGQRVTLRCSPRSGDLSVYWYQQSLDQGLQFLIQYYNGEERAKGNILERFSAQQFPDLHSELNLSSLELGDSALYFCASSVGRGGENYGYTFGSGTRLTVV.

The J gene is TRBJ2-5, the V gene TRBV7-2, with 10 bases fitting TRBD1. V lost 6 bases and J lost 4; bases outside the gene matches: 20. The CDR3 is 19 residues long. The V gene's germline CDR1 is SGHTA and CDR2 FQGNSA. In DNA form, the CDR3 reads TGTGCCAGCAGTCTATCGTCCCGGGACAGGGGATGGGGTCGAGAGACCCAGTACTTC. This sequence encodes CASSLSSRDRGWGRETQYF. The entire variable domain, with the rest obtained from reference TRBV7-2 and TRBJ2-5, is as follows: GAGVSQSPSNKVTEKGKDVELRCDPISGHTALYWYRQSLGQGLEFLIYFQGNSAPDKSGLPSDRFSAERTGGSVSTLTIQRTQQEDSAVYLCASSLSSRDRGWGRETQYFGPGTRLLVL.

The V gene is TRBV27, the J gene TRBJ2-5; 8 positions match TRBD2. The CDR3 length is 15 residues. With V trimmed by 5 bases and J by 1 base, 6 bases remained unmatched. Per germline, CDR1 MNHEY and CDR2 SMNVEV (reference sequence). CDR3 in DNA: TGTGCCAGCAGTGCCGAGCGGGGGCTCCAAGAGACCCAGTACTTC. It translates to CASSAERGLQETQYF.

J is TRBJ1-4 and V is TRBV7-9; D might be TRBD1 (6 bases). CDR3 length: 17 amino acids. Trimming removed 3 bases from V and 5 bases from J, with 19 bases in between. The germline gives CDR1 SEHNR, CDR2 FQNEAQ (reference sequence). CDR3 sequence reads: CASSFTGTQGINEKLFF. CDR3 nucleotides: TGTGCCAGCAGCTTTACCGGGACACAGGGTATCAATGAAAAACTGTTTTTT.

The chain couples TRBV19 to TRBJ1-1; tentatively, D is TRBD1 (6 bases). Looked up from germline, CDR1 is LNHDA and CDR2 is SQIVND (reference sequence). This CDR3 is 15 amino acids long. V shed 1 base and J shed 4 bases, with 13 bases lying between them. The CDR3 bases are TGTGCCAGTAGTATAGGGGACATCTTGGGCACTGAAGCTTTCTTT. Translation gives CASSIGDILGTEAFF.

This clone is judged medium-sized. The chain is built from TRBV28 and TRBJ1-2; a weak D match, TRBD1 (6 bases). This CDR3 has 14 amino acids. V was pared by 2 bases and J by 0 bases, with 7 bases between. CDR1 and CDR2 (germline): MDHEN, SYDVKM. CDR3 loop: CASSLGTTNYGYTF. In DNA, the CDR3 is TGTGCCAGCAGTTTAGGGACAACTAACTATGGCTACACCTTC.

The chain is built from TRBV28 and TRBJ2-5, with D perhaps matching TRBD2 (6 bases). The germline CDR1 and CDR2 sequences are MDHEN and SYDVKM. The CDR3 has 13 residues. With 8 bases removed from V and 3 bases from J, the gap between germline ends came to 13 bases. CDR3 nucleotides: TGTGCCAGCCGACCGGGCGGGAAAGAGACCCAGTACTTC. Residues: CASRPGGKETQYF.

CDR3 loop: CASSLVVGGYGYTF. The CDR3 bases are TGTGCCAGCAGCTTAGTCGTGGGAGGCTATGGCTACACCTTC. The J gene is TRBJ1-2, the V gene TRBV7-8; no definite D call. V lost 1 base and J 4 bases, leaving 10 bases between the germline ends. CDR3 size: 14 residues. The germline gives CDR1 SGHVS, CDR2 FQNEAQ.

The chain combines TRBV30 with TRBJ2-7, with TRBD2 identical over 12 bases. The CDR3 sequence is 17 residues long. Unmatched junction bases numbered 11, after V lost 3 bases and J lost 2 bases. CDR1 GTSNPN and CDR2 SVGIG come from the germline V gene (reference sequence). CDR3 amino acids: CAWRGTSGSHYAYEQYF. CDR3 sequence (DNA): TGTGCCTGGAGGGGGACTAGCGGGTCCCATTATGCCTACGAGCAGTACTTC. Combining the CDR3 with reference TRBV30 and TRBJ2-7 gives the whole variable domain SQTIHQWPATLVQPVGSPLSLECTVEGTSNPNLYWYRQAAGRGLQLLFYSVGIGQISSEVPQNLSASRPQDRQFILSSKKLLLSDSGFYLCAWRGTSGSHYAYEQYFGPGTRLTVT.

J is TRBJ2-2 and V is TRBV15; 15 bases match TRBD2. In germline, CDR1 is LNHNV, CDR2 YYDKDF (reference sequence). The CDR3 runs 19 residues. V lost 0 bases to trimming and J lost 0 bases; unmatched junction nucleotides: 2. This CDR3 reads CATSRDWTSGRANTGELFF. The CDR3 DNA is TGTGCCACCAGCAGAGATTGGACTAGCGGGAGGGCGAACACCGGGGAGCTGTTTTTT.

The chain couples TRBV4-2 to TRBJ2-7; no clear D gene. The V gene lost 5 bases and the J gene lost 2 bases, with 13 bases spanning the gap. The CDR3 sequence is 14 residues long. Germline CDR1 LGHNA, CDR2 YNFKEQ. The CDR3 reads CASSDGSRAYEQYF. The CDR3 region has the DNA TGTGCCAGCAGCGATGGTTCACGAGCCTACGAGCAGTACTTC.

The chain recombines TRBV19 with TRBJ2-1; TRBD2 matches at 13 bases. V shed 5 bases, J shed 6 bases, and the junction held 13 bases outside the gene matches. Germline CDR1 is LNHDA and CDR2 is SQIVND (reference sequence). The CDR3 sequence is 18 residues long. The CDR3 sequence is CASSALLAGGAPGNEQFF. As DNA, the CDR3 is TGTGCCAGTAGTGCATTACTAGCGGGAGGGGCTCCCGGCAATGAGCAGTTCTTC.

This chain connects TRBV10-1 to TRBJ2-3, with D possibly TRBD2 on 5 matching bases. Deletions cut 4 bases from V and 2 bases from J, with 7 bases between. This CDR3 comprises 13 residues. CDR1 and CDR2 (germline): WNHNN, SYGVQD (reference sequence). CDR3 nucleotides: TGCGCCAGCAGTGGGACTGACACAGATACGCAGTATTTT. Protein: CASSGTDTDTQYF.

This chain connects TRBV14 to TRBJ2-1, with 9 bases fitting TRBD1. CDR1 SGHDN and CDR2 FVKESK come from the germline V gene. Trimming cost V 0 bases and J 4 bases; bases outside gene matches: 7. The CDR3 runs to 17 residues. CDR3: CASSQDWGQGDYNEQFF. The CDR3 DNA reads as TGTGCCAGCAGCCAAGATTGGGGACAGGGAGATTACAATGAGCAGTTCTTC.

The genes are TRBV27 and TRBJ1-2; 10 bases map to TRBD1. The ends lost 6 bases at V and 3 bases at J; junction bases unmatched: 10. There are 16 residues in the CDR3. Germline lookup yields CDR1 MNHEY and CDR2 SMNVEV (reference sequence). CDR3 in DNA: TGTGCCAGCAGCTCCCTCAGGGACAGGGGCTACTATGGCTACACCTTC. Amino acid sequence: CASSSLRDRGYYGYTF.

The chain uses TRBV2 and TRBJ2-7; TRBD1 agrees at 9 bases. Per germline, CDR1 SNHLY and CDR2 FYNNEI. J was trimmed by 4 bases and V by 8 bases; bases with no gene match: 6. This CDR3 is 13 amino acids long. The CDR3 DNA reads as TGTGCCAGCGGAACGGACAGGGGTTACGAGCAGTACTTC. Protein: CASGTDRGYEQYF.

The chain uses TRBV27 and TRBJ1-1; 7 bases fit TRBD1. Germline V gives CDR1 MNHEY, CDR2 SMNVEV (reference sequence). The CDR3 loop spans 16 amino acids. V was pared by 6 bases and J by 0 bases, with 10 bases of the junction left unmatched. The CDR3 DNA reads as TGTGCCAGCAGCCCGGGACAGAACTTCATGAACACTGAAGCTTTCTTT. Translation: CASSPGQNFMNTEAFF.

The CDR3: CASSETSGSTYEQYF. The DNA for the CDR3 is TGTGCCAGCAGTGAAACTAGCGGGAGTACGTACGAGCAGTACTTC. V and J are TRBV2 and TRBJ2-7; 11 nucleotides agree with TRBD2. Germline lookup yields CDR1 SNHLY and CDR2 FYNNEI. This CDR3 has 15 residues. V was clipped by 2 bases and J by 4 bases; unmatched bases: 4.

In nucleotides, the CDR3 is TGTGCCAGCAGTCCCCAGGGACAGAACACTGAAGCTTTCTTT. Protein: CASSPQGQNTEAFF. The genes are TRBV27 and TRBJ1-1; a possible D gene is TRBD1 (6 bases). CDR1 is MNHEY, CDR2 SMNVEV, per germline (reference sequence). The CDR3 contains 14 residues. The germline V and J ends were trimmed by 5 bases and 1 base, with 11 bases remaining between them.

CDR3 nucleotides: TGTGCCATCAGTGATGGCAGGGGCAATCAGCCCCAGCATTTT. Translation gives CAISDGRGNQPQHF. This sequence joins TRBV10-3 and TRBJ1-5; D might be TRBD1 (5 bases). Germline CDR1 ENHRY, CDR2 SYGVKD. The CDR3 spans 14 residues. Trimming took 3 bases from V and 2 from J, leaving 8 bases between them.

The gene calls are TRBV5-4 and TRBJ2-1, with TRBD1 identical over 8 bases. V trimming: 4 bases; J trimming: 3 bases; junction bases outside the gene matches: 18. Germline values: CDR1 SGHNT, CDR2 YYREEE (reference sequence). This CDR3 contains 19 residues. Here the CDR3 reads CASSLKTGVPEMGYNEQFF. The CDR3 coding sequence is TGTGCCAGCAGCCTAAAGACAGGGGTTCCGGAAATGGGCTACAATGAGCAGTTCTTC.